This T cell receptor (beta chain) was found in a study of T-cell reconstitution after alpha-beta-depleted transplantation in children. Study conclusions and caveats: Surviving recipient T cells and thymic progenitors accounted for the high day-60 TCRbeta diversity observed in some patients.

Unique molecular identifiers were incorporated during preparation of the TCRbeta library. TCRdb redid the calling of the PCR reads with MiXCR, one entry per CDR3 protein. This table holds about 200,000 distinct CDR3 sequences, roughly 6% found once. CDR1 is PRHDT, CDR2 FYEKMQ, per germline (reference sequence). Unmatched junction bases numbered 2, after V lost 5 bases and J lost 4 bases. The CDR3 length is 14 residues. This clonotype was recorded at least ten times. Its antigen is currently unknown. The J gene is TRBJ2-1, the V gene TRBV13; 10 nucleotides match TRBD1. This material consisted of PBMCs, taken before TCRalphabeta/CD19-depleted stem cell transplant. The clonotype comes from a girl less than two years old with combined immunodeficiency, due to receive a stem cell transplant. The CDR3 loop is CASSLDRGYNEQFF. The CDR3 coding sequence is TGTGCCAGCAGCCTGGACAGGGGGTACAATGAGCAGTTCTTC.